The clone carrying this T cell receptor (beta chain) appeared once. Antigen specificity is unknown. The assay was immunoSEQ multiplex PCR, and TCRdb's table has in-frame clones only and misses some. Found here are about 100,000 clones, 94% of them singletons; the top ten hold about 1.2%. These data come from a study of siplizumab effects on memory and regulatory T cells. The CDR3 has 13 amino acids. In germline, CDR1 is SGHRS, CDR2 YFSETQ. V lost 0 bases, J lost 4 bases, and 8 bases lay in between. Study-wide points: To unstimulated subsets, only a minor fraction of alloreactive clones could be mapped.

The sequencing sample was made of non-Treg CD4+ T cells sorted from blood. This TCR was sampled from a human donor in good health. The chain combines TRBV5-1 with TRBJ2-7, with D tentatively TRBD1 (5 bases). The CDR3 nucleotides are TGCGCCAGCAGCTTGGCCAGGGCTTACGAGCAGTACTTC. It yields the protein CASSLARAYEQYF.